This TCR beta chain was captured in a study of CD8 T cells in ankylosing spondylitis (TCRdb year 2017). About the study as a whole: The study profiled T cell receptor beta repertoires in healthy donors and ankylosing spondylitis patients to find disease-linked TCR variants. The full study cohort was made up of about two dozen ankylosing spondylitis patients and 108 healthy donors. Peripheral blood samples were taken, and synovial fluid was additionally collected from ankylosing spondylitis patients.

Overall results and qualifications from the work: Blood from ankylosing spondylitis patients appeared to be characterized by a TCR beta motif composed of under 10 highly homologous amino acid variants. Significant enrichment of the disease-linked clones was reported in matched synovial fluid samples from ankylosing spondylitis patients. In peripheral blood, the disease-linked clones were found at relatively low frequencies and had a CD8+ phenotype. Some motif variants had previously been reported in the synovial fluid and blood of reactive arthritis patients, which suggests shared mechanisms of disease initiation.

Sequencer: Illumina HiSeq 2500. Quantitative 5'-RACE with molecular barcodes was used to prepare TCR beta libraries. Regarding the original processing steps: A new computational method, built on a probabilistic model of VDJ rearrangement, was used to identify disease-linked TCR variants. The public reads were run again by TCRdb, first through fastp at Q25 and then through MiXCR, and only productive beta chains were kept. Every entry covers one CDR3 protein and lists the most common genes and DNA from its rows. None of the V and J calls come from the authors' own analysis; TCRdb made them. Across this sample there are some 120,000 distinct CDR3 sequences, with more than 6.5% seen only once. The ten largest account for approximately 12% of the sample. This clonotype showed up many times. No antigen is known for it. There are no base qualities to consult, and no much larger clone falls within one base.

The CDR3 goes from the cysteine to the phenylalanine over 17 residues. CDR3 DNA only is kept here, 51 bases in frame from base 1. CDR1 is given as SGDLS and CDR2 as YYNGEE, both from the germline V gene. V is pruned by 4 bases and J by 7 bases, leaving 15 bases of the junction without a gene match. This chain is built from TRBV9 and TRBJ2-1; TRBD2 fits 9 bases in the junction. The source of this sequence is a male donor with ankylosing spondylitis or in good health (not recorded which). Sequencing was done on a sample of blood, either unsorted or a sorted T cell fraction (not recorded which). Read as DNA, the sequence is TGTGCCAGCAGCCCCGCGAGGCGGGGGGGCTCTTTGAATGAGCAGTTCTTC. It codes for CASSPARRGGSLNEQFF.